This TCR beta chain was identified in a study of OX40 agonist ivuxolimab in advanced cancers. Study details: Partial responses occurred in three patients (one hepatocellular carcinoma, two cutaneous melanoma).

Concerning this clone itself: Antigen: not known.

Study-level points and caveats: Near-lowest levels of clonal expansion characterized partial responders at 0.1-3.0 mg/kg. Within 6 weeks, CD4+ and CD8+ blood T cells expanded clonally at 0.1 to 3.0 mg/kg.

Using immunoSEQ multiplex PCR, the repertoire was profiled, and TCRdb retains in-frame clones only, with some absent. Found here are about 79,000 clones, roughly 88% of them singletons; the top ten hold less than 0.35%. Germline V gene data show CDR1 as SGDLS and CDR2 as YYNGEE. The CDR3 runs 14 residues. V lost 0 bases and J lost 0, with 4 bases in between. This TCR was recovered from an adult with an advanced solid tumor such as melanoma, head and neck, liver or kidney cancer. The chain joins TRBV9 to TRBJ1-5; D unresolved. This material consisted of CD4+ or CD8+ T cells sorted from blood, taken in a trial of the OX40 agonist ivuxolimab. Here the CDR3 DNA reads TGTGCCAGCAGCGTAGACGGTAGCAATCAGCCCCAGCATTTT. Protein sequence: CASSVDGSNQPQHF.